The 32 T cell receptor beta chains below come from one sample, sequenced in a study of OX40 agonist ivuxolimab in advanced cancers. Libraries were prepared by immunoSEQ multiplex PCR; TCRdb keeps only in-frame clonotypes and omits some of them. The table has approximately 76,000 clones, approximately 85% seen once; the top ten hold roughly 6%. The sample here was CD4+ or CD8+ T cells sorted from blood, taken in a trial of the OX40 agonist ivuxolimab. Receptor source: an adult with an advanced solid tumor such as melanoma, head and neck, liver or kidney cancer.

V gene TRBV28 combines with J gene TRBJ2-1; D possibly corresponds to TRBD2 (5 bases). The CDR3 is made up of 12 amino acids. V gave up 2 bases and J gave up 8 bases, with 7 bases separating them. Germline V gene data show CDR1 as MDHEN and CDR2 as SYDVKM. CDR3 sequence reads: CASSLREYEQFF. In DNA, the CDR3 is TGTGCCAGCAGTTTACGGGAATATGAGCAGTTCTTC.

The V call is TRBV5-6, the J call TRBJ1-1; D ambiguous. V shed 4 bases and J shed 3 bases, with 22 bases lying between them. This CDR3 comprises 17 residues. The germline gives CDR1 SGHDT, CDR2 YYEEEE. CDR3: CASSPPGTASRDTEAFF. DNA for the CDR3: TGTGCCAGCAGCCCCCCGGGTACGGCTTCCCGGGACACTGAAGCTTTCTTT.

This clone was seen a few times. The CDR3 loop is CASGLAGQGLETQYF. The CDR3 coding sequence is TGTGCTAGTGGTTTGGCAGGACAGGGGTTGGAGACCCAGTACTTC. The chain is built from TRBV12-5 and TRBJ2-5; 9 bases agree with TRBD1. This CDR3 is 15 amino acids long. The trim removed 1 base at V and 5 bases at J, leaving 5 bases unmatched. In germline, CDR1 is LGHNT, CDR2 FRNRAP.

V is TRBV7-2 and J is TRBJ2-7; 9 nucleotides align to TRBD2. Germline V gene lookup returns CDR1 SGHTA and CDR2 FQGNSA. V was clipped by 3 bases and J by 0 bases; unmatched bases: 6. The CDR3 is 16 amino acids. DNA for the CDR3: TGTGCCAGCAGCTTGGGTAGCGGGGGTTCCTCCTACGAGCAGTACTTC. It translates to CASSLGSGGSSYEQYF.

This sequence joins TRBV19 and TRBJ2-1, with 15 bases matching TRBD2. Trimming at V came to 5 bases and at J to 7 bases, leaving 6 bases not matched to a gene. The length of the CDR3 is 16 residues. Germline CDR1 is LNHDA and CDR2 is SQIVND (reference sequence). CDR3 coding DNA: TGTGCCAGTAGTTCCTCGGGACTAGCGGGAGGTAATGAGCAGTTCTTC. Protein: CASSSSGLAGGNEQFF.

This sequence joins TRBV7-8 and TRBJ2-1; 9 bases are shared with TRBD2. Germline V gene data show CDR1 as SGHVS and CDR2 as FQNEAQ. Germline trimming cut 4 bases from V and 4 bases from J; bases unmatched to any gene: 5. The CDR3 totals 15 residues. The CDR3 loop reads CASSYLAGPYNEQFF. The DNA of the CDR3 is TGTGCCAGCAGCTACCTAGCGGGGCCGTACAATGAGCAGTTCTTC. The whole variable domain, filled in from reference TRBV7-8 and TRBJ2-1, reads GAGVSQSPRYKVAKRGQDVALRCDPISGHVSLFWYQQALGQGPEFLTYFQNEAQLDKSGLPSDRFFAERPEGSVSTLKIQRTQQEDSAVYLCASSYLAGPYNEQFFGPGTRLTVL.

The gene calls are TRBV7-9 and TRBJ1-2, with TRBD1 as a possible D gene (6 bases). V lost 1 base to trimming and J lost 2 bases, with 8 bases between them. The CDR3 sequence is 14 residues long. Germline lookup yields CDR1 SEHNR and CDR2 FQNEAQ (reference sequence). This CDR3 reads CASSLGGQNYGYTF. The CDR3 nucleotides read TGTGCCAGCAGCTTAGGAGGACAGAACTATGGCTACACCTTC.

The chain joins TRBV5-4 to TRBJ1-4; no reliable D call. Germline loops: CDR1 SGHNT, CDR2 YYREEE (reference sequence). Trimming took 1 base from V and 4 from J, leaving 11 bases between them. The CDR3 loop spans 15 amino acids. CDR3 in amino acids: CASSLLGHDNEKLFF. Here the CDR3 DNA reads TGTGCCAGCAGCTTGTTAGGGCACGATAATGAAAAACTGTTTTTT.

V gene TRBV18 combines with J gene TRBJ2-7; tentatively, D is TRBD1 or TRBD2 (6 bases each). This CDR3 has 15 residues. Germline assignment: CDR1 KGHSH and CDR2 LQKENI. The V gene lost 3 bases and the J gene lost 2 bases, with 14 bases spanning the gap. The CDR3 DNA reads TGTGCCAGCTCACCGGGGGGCGCCTGGGCCTACGAGCAGTACTTC. Protein product: CASSPGGAWAYEQYF. Using reference TRBV18 and TRBJ2-7 for the parts outside the CDR3, the full variable domain is NAGVMQNPRHLVRRRGQEARLRCSPMKGHSHVYWYRQLPEEGLKFMVYLQKENIIDESGMPKERFSAEFPKEGPSILRIQQVVRGDSAAYFCASSPGGAWAYEQYFGPGTRLTVT.

The genes are TRBV7-6 and TRBJ2-7; TRBD2 matches at 8 bases. V gave up 5 bases and J gave up 0 bases; unmatched junction bases: 9. Per the germline V gene, CDR1 is SGHVS and CDR2 is FNYEAQ. The CDR3 sequence is 16 residues long. The CDR3 reads CASSPLAAGGSYEQYF. CDR3 nucleotide sequence: TGTGCCAGCAGCCCTCTCGCGGCGGGGGGCTCCTACGAGCAGTACTTC.

This sequence joins TRBV7-8 and TRBJ2-7; 11 positions match TRBD1. The CDR3 contains 15 residues. V was pared by 2 bases and J by 4 bases, with 4 bases of the junction left unmatched. The germline V gene encodes CDR1 SGHVS and CDR2 FQNEAQ. CDR3 in DNA: TGTGCCAGCAGCTTAAGGACAGGGGGCGGGTACGAGCAGTACTTC. Its translation: CASSLRTGGGYEQYF.

The V gene is TRBV7-2, the J gene TRBJ1-1; 7 nucleotides align to TRBD1. Germline values: CDR1 SGHTA, CDR2 FQGNSA. The CDR3 runs 15 residues. J gave up 6 bases and V 3 bases, and 10 bases lay outside the gene matches. The CDR3: CASSFESGGSAEAFF. DNA for the CDR3: TGTGCCAGCAGCTTTGAGTCAGGGGGATCGGCTGAAGCTTTCTTT.

The rearrangement links TRBV11-2 to TRBJ2-7; 10 bases match TRBD2. V lost 5 bases to trimming and J lost 4 bases; unmatched junction nucleotides: 8. The CDR3 covers 15 residues. CDR1 and CDR2 (germline): SGHAT, FQNNGV. DNA for the CDR3: TGTGCCAGCAGCAAAAATTTAGCGGGAGGTTACGAGCAGTACTTC. This codes for CASSKNLAGGYEQYF.

The V and J genes are TRBV30 and TRBJ2-3; the D is unclear. This CDR3 has 12 amino acids. Germline V lookup: CDR1 GTSNPN, CDR2 SVGIG (reference sequence). Between the trimmed V and J ends, which lost 4 bases and 6 bases, there was a span of 11 bases. CDR3 sequence (DNA): TGTGCCTGGACCCCAATGGGGGATACGCAGTATTTT. Translating gives CAWTPMGDTQYF.

The V and J genes are TRBV14 and TRBJ1-6; the match to TRBD1 covers 12 bases. The CDR3 sequence is 22 residues long. Germline V gene data show CDR1 as SGHDN and CDR2 as FVKESK. V lost 0 bases and J lost 2; bases outside the gene matches: 14. The CDR3 region is CASSQDWAGTGGRIAYNSPLHF. The CDR3, as DNA: TGTGCCAGCAGCCAAGATTGGGCCGGGACAGGGGGCAGGATCGCCTATAATTCACCCCTCCACTTT.

The rearrangement links TRBV5-4 to TRBJ2-5; D remains ambiguous. This CDR3 spans 15 amino acids. In germline, CDR1 is SGHNT, CDR2 YYREEE (reference sequence). The V end lost 2 bases, the J end lost 2 bases, and 13 bases lay between the germline ends. The CDR3 region is CASSFGPPGQETQYF. CDR3 in DNA: TGTGCCAGCAGCTTTGGGCCGCCCGGTCAAGAGACCCAGTACTTC.

The CDR3 DNA sequence: TGTGCCAGCAGTGAATGGCGGCGGGGAACCGGGGAGCTGTTTTTT. Translated: CASSEWRRGTGELFF. This sequence joins TRBV6-1 and TRBJ2-2, with D possibly matching TRBD2 (6 bases). CDR3 size: 15 residues. Germline assignment: CDR1 MNHNS and CDR2 SASEGT. Trimming removed 2 bases at V and 5 bases at J, with 12 bases between.

The chain joins TRBV6-5 to TRBJ2-7; 11 bases map to TRBD2. J gave up 3 bases and V 6 bases, and 7 bases lay outside the gene matches. The germline V gene has CDR1 MNHEY and CDR2 SVGAGI. The length of the CDR3 is 15 residues. This chain's CDR3 is CASRGTSGGHYEQYF. The DNA of the CDR3 is TGTGCCAGCAGAGGGACTAGCGGAGGGCACTACGAGCAGTACTTC.

The chain carries TRBV2 and TRBJ2-3; unclear D gene. With 2 bases removed from V and 3 bases from J, the gap between germline ends came to 18 bases. Per germline, CDR1 SNHLY and CDR2 FYNNEI. The CDR3 is 17 amino acids. CDR3 DNA: TGTGCCAGCAGTGAATCCGTGGCAGGACGAGGAACAGATACGCAGTATTTT. Protein sequence: CASSESVAGRGTDTQYF.

This chain uses TRBV21-1 with TRBJ2-3; TRBD2, the D gene given by the table, was not confirmed from the DNA. TRBV21-1 is a recognized pseudogene. This CDR3 comprises 19 residues. CDR3 in amino acids: CASSTFAAVLPNATDTQYF. CDR3 sequence (DNA): TGTGCCAGCAGCACTTTCGCCGCGGTGTTGCCCAATGCCACAGATACGCAGTATTTT.

The chain links TRBV11-2 to TRBJ2-3; no reliable D call. V dropped 5 bases and J dropped 5 bases, with 8 bases sitting between them. From germline, CDR1 is SGHAT and CDR2 FQNNGV. This CDR3 comprises 12 residues. The CDR3 DNA reads TGTGCCAGCAGCCCAGACTTAGATACGCAGTATTTT. Translation: CASSPDLDTQYF.

The chain carries TRBV28 and TRBJ2-5; TRBD2 agrees at 12 bases. The last part of the DNA fits TRBJ2-7 better; the J call may be wrong. The CDR3 contains 16 residues. The germline V gene has CDR1 MDHEN and CDR2 SYDVKM. DNA for the CDR3: TGTGCCAGCAGACGAACTGGGACTAGCGGGTTCTACGAGCAGTACTTC. It encodes CASRRTGTSGFYEQYF.

The chain is built from TRBV28 and TRBJ2-3, with D hard to call. V was cut by 8 bases and J by 0 bases, with 6 bases left in between. Germline assignment: CDR1 MDHEN and CDR2 SYDVKM. The CDR3 extends over 12 amino acids. CDR3 DNA sequence: TGTGCCAGCGGTATTAGCACAGATACGCAGTATTTT. Translated: CASGISTDTQYF.

This chain links TRBV6-1 with TRBJ2-1; 8 bases match TRBD2. Losses at the gene ends were 7 bases for V and 0 bases for J; bases not matched to a gene: 5. Germline values: CDR1 MNHNS, CDR2 SASEGT. This CDR3 region has 15 residues. The CDR3 here is CASTSGGSSYNEQFF. The CDR3 DNA reads TGTGCCAGCACAAGCGGGGGAAGCTCCTACAATGAGCAGTTCTTC.

The chain recombines TRBV9 with TRBJ2-2; the D is unclear. Trimming took off 7 bases at V and 3 bases at J, with 16 bases between the two ends. The CDR3 sequence is 15 residues long. Germline assignment: CDR1 SGDLS and CDR2 YYNGEE. This CDR3 is CASGRTTTHTGELFF. CDR3 sequence (DNA): TGTGCCAGCGGAAGGACGACAACCCACACCGGGGAGCTGTTTTTT. The full variable domain, rest sourced from reference TRBV9 and TRBJ2-2, is DSGVTQTPKHLITATGQRVTLRCSPRSGDLSVYWYQQSLDQGLQFLIQYYNGEERAKGNILERFSAQQFPDLHSELNLSSLELGDSALYFCASGRTTTHTGELFFGEGSRLTVL.

This chain connects TRBV29-1 to TRBJ2-1; D is unclear. The CDR3 is made up of 15 amino acids. The V end was cut by 3 bases, the J end by 0 bases, with 12 bases between. CDR1 and CDR2 from the germline V gene are SQVTM and ANQGSEA. The CDR3 region has the DNA TGCAGCGTTGAGGTTAGTCCAAGCTCCTACAATGAGCAGTTCTTC. Translation gives CSVEVSPSSYNEQFF.

The sample holds many counts of this clone. This chain uses TRBV27 with TRBJ2-1; the D is unclear. There are 12 residues in the CDR3. The germline CDR1 and CDR2 sequences are MNHEY and SMNVEV (reference sequence). V was trimmed by 7 bases and J by 4 bases, leaving 8 bases between them. The CDR3 sequence: CASNSPYNEQFF. The CDR3 coding sequence is TGTGCCAGCAATTCCCCTTACAATGAGCAGTTCTTC.

V gene TRBV27 combines with J gene TRBJ2-3; 16 positions agree with TRBD2. The CDR3 runs to 19 residues. The germline V gene has CDR1 MNHEY and CDR2 SMNVEV (reference sequence). V was pared by 4 bases and J by 3 bases, with 10 bases of the junction left unmatched. Here the CDR3 reads CASSSYPGLAGGPTDTQYF. CDR3 coding DNA: TGTGCCAGCAGTTCCTACCCGGGACTAGCGGGAGGGCCGACAGATACGCAGTATTTT.

Notes on this clone: Other DNA sequences in the sample encode the same CDR3. The genes are TRBV18 and TRBJ2-3; the D is unclear. Trimming removed 1 base from V and 4 bases from J, with 3 bases in between. In germline, CDR1 is KGHSH, CDR2 LQKENI. The CDR3 is made up of 12 amino acids. The CDR3 loop reads CASSPQADTQYF. Written as DNA, the CDR3 is TGTGCCAGCTCACCACAGGCAGATACGCAGTATTTT.

This clone was observed once. The chain is built from TRBV4-3 and TRBJ1-6; no clear D gene. CDR1 is LGHNA, CDR2 YSLEER, per germline. V lost 1 base to trimming and J lost 10 bases, with 17 bases between them. The CDR3 has 16 amino acids. The CDR3 DNA follows: TGCGCCAGCAGCCAAGTCGCGACGTCCCCGGGGTCACCCCTCCACTTT. Translating it yields CASSQVATSPGSPLHF.

The chain has TRBV5-1 and TRBJ2-7, with 8 bases identical to TRBD2. The CDR3 has 15 amino acids. The germline V gene has CDR1 SGHRS and CDR2 YFSETQ. V gave up 0 bases and J gave up 2 bases; unmatched junction bases: 4. CDR3 residues: CASSLDLAGPYEQYF. The CDR3 DNA reads as TGCGCCAGCAGCTTGGATCTAGCGGGCCCCTACGAGCAGTACTTC.

This chain joins TRBV5-6 and TRBJ2-2; D may match TRBD1 or TRBD2 (5 bases each). The CDR3 totals 15 residues. Between the trimmed V and J ends, which lost 2 bases and 4 bases, there was a span of 12 bases. Germline-derived CDR1 and CDR2 are SGHDT and YYEEEE. CDR3 amino acids: CASSFGDRTTGELFF. DNA of the CDR3: TGTGCCAGCAGCTTTGGGGACCGAACCACCGGGGAGCTGTTTTTT.